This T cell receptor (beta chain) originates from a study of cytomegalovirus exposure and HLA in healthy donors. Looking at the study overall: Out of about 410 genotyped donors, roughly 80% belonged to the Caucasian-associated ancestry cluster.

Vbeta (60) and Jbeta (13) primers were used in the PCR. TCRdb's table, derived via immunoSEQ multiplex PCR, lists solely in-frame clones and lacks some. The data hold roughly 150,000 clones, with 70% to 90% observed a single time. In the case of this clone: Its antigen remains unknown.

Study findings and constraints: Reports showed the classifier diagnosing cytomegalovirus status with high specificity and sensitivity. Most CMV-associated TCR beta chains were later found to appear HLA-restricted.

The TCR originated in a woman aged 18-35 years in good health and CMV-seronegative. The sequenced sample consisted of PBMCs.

CDR3 residues: CASSPRRGYEQYF. Here the CDR3 DNA reads TGTGCCAGCAGCCCCCGGCGGGGATACGAGCAGTACTTC. The V gene is TRBV7-6, the J gene TRBJ2-7, with a possible D match to TRBD2 (6 bases). The CDR3 spans 13 residues. Trimming pared 5 bases from V and 4 bases from J, leaving 12 bases between. The germline V gene has CDR1 SGHVS and CDR2 FNYEAQ.